The next 14 T cell receptor beta chains were all read from a single sample in a study of graft-versus-host responses after intestinal transplantation. These receptors lack a known antigen. Using immunoSEQ multiplex PCR, the repertoire was profiled, and TCRdb retains in-frame clones only, with some absent. The table includes some 88,000 clones, roughly 91% detected once. Material: unstimulated CD8+ T cells sorted from spleen or lymph node cells, obtained before intestinal transplant. The receptors were sampled from a human donor who received an intestinal transplant.

This clone was observed a single time. The rearrangement uses TRBV4-3 and TRBJ2-1; 11 nucleotides align to TRBD2. Trimming at V came to 11 bases and at J to 4 bases, leaving 16 bases not matched to a gene. The germline V gene encodes CDR1 LGHNA and CDR2 YSLEER. The CDR3 is made up of 17 amino acids. CDR3 amino acids: CAVFKGASGGPYNEQFF. Here the CDR3 DNA reads TGCGCCGTATTTAAGGGGGCTAGCGGGGGGCCTTACAATGAGCAGTTCTTC.

V and J are TRBV27 and TRBJ1-5, with 7 bases identical to TRBD1. J lost 7 bases, V lost 6 bases, and 15 bases had no gene match. The germline V gene has CDR1 MNHEY and CDR2 SMNVEV (reference sequence). CDR3 length equals 16 residues. The CDR3: CASRPSGGGAGQPQHF. CDR3 in DNA: TGTGCCAGCAGACCTTCGGGAGGGGGCGCGGGCCAGCCCCAGCATTTT.

The chain recombines TRBV30 with TRBJ1-1; D might be TRBD1 (6 bases). The ends were cut back, 1 base at V and 11 bases at J, with 23 bases in the middle. CDR1 is GTSNPN, CDR2 SVGIG, per germline (reference sequence). The length of the CDR3 is 15 residues. CDR3 bases: TGTGCCTGGAGTGCCTCAAGACAGGCGCCTCCCTGGGCTTTCTTT. Encoded protein: CAWSASRQAPPWAFF.

The CDR3 DNA sequence: TGTGCCAGCAGTCCACTTCCCGCAGATACGCAGTATTTT. Amino acid sequence: CASSPLPADTQYF. The V call is TRBV27, the J call TRBJ2-3; D remains ambiguous. The V and J ends lost 5 bases and 4 bases respectively, with 10 bases between them. CDR3 size: 13 residues. Germline CDR1 MNHEY, CDR2 SMNVEV (reference sequence).

The V gene is TRBV7-9, the J gene TRBJ1-5; TRBD1 is a possible D gene (6 bases). Per the germline V gene, CDR1 is SEHNR and CDR2 is FQNEAQ (reference sequence). V was shortened by 5 bases and J by 7 bases, with 21 bases between the two germline ends. CDR3 length: 16 amino acids. The CDR3 nucleotides are TGTGCCAGCAGCCTCCTAGGGGGAGGGGAGGAACAGCCCCAGCATTTT. It specifies CASSLLGGGEEQPQHF.

V and J are TRBV18 and TRBJ2-1, with D perhaps matching TRBD1 (6 bases). The germline gives CDR1 KGHSH, CDR2 LQKENI. This CDR3 has 11 amino acids. The germline V and J ends were trimmed by 6 bases and 10 bases, with 10 bases remaining between them. The CDR3 coding sequence is TGTGCCAGCTCCCCCGGACAGGAGCAGTTCTTC. This translates into CASSPGQEQFF.

The chain is built from TRBV27 and TRBJ1-2; 8 bases are a match to TRBD1. Germline trimming cut 6 bases from V and 7 bases from J; bases unmatched to any gene: 13. This CDR3 is 15 amino acids long. Germline V gene data show CDR1 as MNHEY and CDR2 as SMNVEV (reference sequence). This CDR3 is CASSLDLRGLGGYTF. The CDR3 DNA reads as TGTGCCAGCAGCCTTGACCTCAGGGGGCTCGGTGGCTACACCTTC.

V and J are TRBV12-5 and TRBJ2-2; the D is unclear. Deletions cut 0 bases from V and 4 bases from J, with 9 bases between. In germline, CDR1 is LGHNT, CDR2 FRNRAP. This CDR3 is 15 amino acids long. Here the CDR3 reads CASGLVVRSTGELFF. The CDR3 coding sequence is TGTGCTAGTGGTTTGGTAGTCAGGTCCACCGGGGAGCTGTTTTTT. The full variable domain, with the rest looked up from reference TRBV12-5 and TRBJ2-2, is DARVTQTPRHKVTEMGQEVTMRCQPILGHNTVFWYRQTMMQGLELLAYFRNRAPLDDSGMPKDRFSAEMPDATLATLKIQPSEPRDSAVYFCASGLVVRSTGELFFGEGSRLTVL.

V usage is TRBV11-2 and J usage is TRBJ2-7, with D hard to call. Germline V lookup: CDR1 SGHAT, CDR2 FQNNGV. V lost 2 bases and J lost 6, with 5 bases in between. The length of the CDR3 is 11 residues. DNA for the CDR3: TGTGCCAGCAGCTTACTCGGCGAGCAGTACTTC. Translating gives CASSLLGEQYF.

This sequence joins TRBV19 and TRBJ1-5; TRBD1 matches at 10 bases. This CDR3 is built from 15 residues. Per the germline V gene, CDR1 is LNHDA and CDR2 is SQIVND (reference sequence). The V and J ends lost 7 bases and 6 bases, in that order; junction bases with no gene match: 9. This chain's CDR3 is CASTSDRGRSQPQHF. In DNA, the CDR3 is TGTGCCAGTACCTCAGACAGGGGGCGGAGTCAGCCCCAGCATTTT. Together with reference TRBV19 and TRBJ1-5, the CDR3 gives the full variable domain: DGGITQSPKYLFRKEGQNVTLSCEQNLNHDAMYWYRQDPGQGLRLIYYSQIVNDFQKGDIAEGYSVSREKKESFPLTVTSAQKNPTAFYLCASTSDRGRSQPQHFGDGTRLSIL.

This chain joins TRBV4-3 and TRBJ2-7, with D possibly matching TRBD1 (7 bases). The CDR3 is made up of 13 amino acids. Germline CDR1 and CDR2: LGHNA and YSLEER. Trimming stripped 2 bases from V and 7 bases from J, with 12 bases between. CDR3 bases: TGCGCCAGCAGCCAAACAGGGGCGGGGGAGCAGTACTTC. Protein product: CASSQTGAGEQYF.

The CDR3 loop reads CASSLARGRSMNTEAFF. CDR3 coding DNA: TGTGCCAGCAGCTTAGCGAGAGGGAGGTCAATGAACACTGAAGCTTTCTTT. V is TRBV7-6 and J is TRBJ1-1; D is uncertain. Germline assignment: CDR1 SGHVS and CDR2 FNYEAQ. V lost 0 bases and J 0 bases, leaving 14 bases between the germline ends. The length of the CDR3 is 17 residues.

The V call is TRBV29-1, the J call TRBJ1-2, with 8 bases matching TRBD1. This CDR3 region has 11 residues. Germline V gives CDR1 SQVTM, CDR2 ANQGSEA. In DNA form, the CDR3 reads TGCAGTGAACAGGGGGAGTATGGCTACACCTTC. Amino acids: CSEQGEYGYTF.

This clone was recorded once. The chain couples TRBV6-5 to TRBJ2-2; a possible D gene is TRBD1 (5 bases). V lost 6 bases and J lost 1, with 12 bases in between. Germline values: CDR1 MNHEY, CDR2 SVGAGI. CDR3 length equals 15 residues. CDR3 in DNA: TGTGCCAGCAGCCACCGCGGACAGAACACCGGGGAGCTGTTTTTT. Its protein is CASSHRGQNTGELFF.